A single sample is the source of the 7 T cell receptor beta chains below, sequenced in a study of radiotherapy plus CTLA-4 blockade in lung cancer. Libraries were prepared by immunoSEQ multiplex PCR; TCRdb keeps only in-frame clonotypes and omits some of them. The data hold tens of thousands of clones, with about 76% observed a single time. Sequencing was performed on peripheral blood, taken from a patient treated with radiotherapy plus ipilimumab. These receptor sequences come from a human donor with non-small cell lung cancer whose response to radiotherapy plus ipilimumab could not be evaluated.

The chain carries TRBV5-1 and TRBJ2-3, with TRBD2 identical over 8 bases. This CDR3 contains 15 residues. The V and J ends lost 4 bases and 4 bases, in that order; junction bases with no gene match: 8. Germline CDR1 SGHRS, CDR2 YFSETQ. The CDR3 reads CASSPSPGGPDTQYF. The CDR3 DNA is TGCGCCAGCAGCCCCTCGCCGGGGGGGCCAGATACGCAGTATTTT.

The chain combines TRBV7-2 with TRBJ1-5; no clear D. In germline, CDR1 is SGHTA, CDR2 FQGNSA. This CDR3 has 14 residues. Trimming shortened V by 2 bases and J by 4 bases, and 9 bases separated the two germline ends. This chain's CDR3 is CASSLRRGNQPQHF. As DNA, the CDR3 is TGTGCCAGCAGCTTACGAAGAGGGAATCAGCCCCAGCATTTT.

The CDR3: CASRTQNRGALNTEAFF. CDR3 sequence (DNA): TGTGCCAGCAGGACCCAGAACAGGGGGGCTCTGAACACTGAAGCTTTCTTT. This chain connects TRBV11-2 to TRBJ1-1; 8 positions match TRBD1. V dropped 6 bases and J dropped 0; count of bases not matched to a gene: 12. Germline CDR1 is SGHAT and CDR2 is FQNNGV. The CDR3 contains 17 residues.

V and J are TRBV5-1 and TRBJ1-4, with TRBD1 matching 7 bases. Trimming took 4 bases from V and 8 from J; bases not matched to a gene: 8. Germline values: CDR1 SGHRS, CDR2 YFSETQ. The CDR3 totals 14 residues. The CDR3 region is CASSPGTGAEKLFF. CDR3 bases: TGCGCCAGCAGCCCAGGAACAGGGGCGGAAAAACTGTTTTTT.

The V gene is TRBV5-1, the J gene TRBJ1-5; 8 bases line up with TRBD1. The CDR3 is 15 residues long. The germline gives CDR1 SGHRS, CDR2 YFSETQ. J lost 2 bases, V lost 1 base, and 2 bases had no gene match. The CDR3 loop reads CASSLTGQGNQPQHF. CDR3 DNA: TGCGCCAGCAGCTTGACGGGACAGGGCAATCAGCCCCAGCATTTT.

The chain joins TRBV7-6 to TRBJ2-2; maybe TRBD1 (6 bases). V lost 0 bases and J lost 5, with 10 bases in between. Germline-derived CDR1 and CDR2 are SGHVS and FNYEAQ. CDR3 size: 15 residues. The CDR3, as DNA: TGTGCCAGCAGCTTAGCACAGGGCGGGACCGGGGAGCTGTTTTTT. This translates into CASSLAQGGTGELFF. The full variable domain, its missing parts supplied by reference TRBV7-6 and TRBJ2-2, is GAGVSQSPRYKVTKRGQDVALRCDPISGHVSLYWYRQALGQGPEFLTYFNYEAQQDKSGLPNDRFSAERPEGSISTLTIQRTEQRDSAMYRCASSLAQGGTGELFFGEGSRLTVL.

This clone is labeled as medium-sized. The CDR3 region is CASSQVGQGHEQYF. Here the CDR3 DNA reads TGTGCCAGCAGTCAGGTAGGACAGGGCCACGAGCAGTACTTC. The V and J genes are TRBV28 and TRBJ2-7, with TRBD1 identical over 8 bases. This CDR3 is built from 14 residues. Germline V gene lookup returns CDR1 MDHEN and CDR2 SYDVKM. The V gene end was trimmed by 5 bases and the J gene end by 5 bases; junction bases not matched to a gene: 8.